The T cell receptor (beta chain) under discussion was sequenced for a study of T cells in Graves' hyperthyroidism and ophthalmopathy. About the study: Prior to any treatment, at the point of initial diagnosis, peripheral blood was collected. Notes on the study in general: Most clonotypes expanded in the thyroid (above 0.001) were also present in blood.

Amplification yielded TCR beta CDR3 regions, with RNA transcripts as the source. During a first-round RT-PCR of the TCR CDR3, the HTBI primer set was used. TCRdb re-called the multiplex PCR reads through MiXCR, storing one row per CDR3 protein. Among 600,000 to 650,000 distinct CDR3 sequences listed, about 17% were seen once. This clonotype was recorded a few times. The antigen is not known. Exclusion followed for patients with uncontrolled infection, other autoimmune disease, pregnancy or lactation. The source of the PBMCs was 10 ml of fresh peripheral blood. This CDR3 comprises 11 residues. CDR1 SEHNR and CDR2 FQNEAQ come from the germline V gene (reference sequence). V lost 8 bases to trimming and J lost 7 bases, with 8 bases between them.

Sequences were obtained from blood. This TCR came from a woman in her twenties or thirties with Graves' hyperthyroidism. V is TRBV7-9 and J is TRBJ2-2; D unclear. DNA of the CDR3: TGTGCCAGCCGGAATCGCGGGGAGCTGTTTTTT. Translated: CASRNRGELFF.